This record concerns one T cell receptor (beta chain) sequence. The antigen remains unidentified. This record belongs to a study of regulatory T cells in long-lasting Graves disease. General study results and limits: Blood alone, not thyroid tissue, was studied. Persistent cases favored TRBV28, TRBJ1-2 and TRBJ2-5.

Documented time point: newly diagnosed GD, antithyroid drugs for less than 3 months. Extracted PBMC RNA gave rise to the TCR library. Trimming stripped 5 bases from V and 6 bases from J, with 20 bases between. Germline CDR1 reads SGHVS; CDR2 reads FNYEAQ. CDR3 size: 15 residues. In building TCR beta libraries, iRepertoire HTBI primers were used together with Arm-PCR of CDR3 regions. From the multiplex PCR reads, TCRdb called clonotypes with MiXCR, one entry per CDR3 protein. The data show just over 600,000 distinct CDR3 sequences, about 15% seen once. The data also belong to a second study, concerning T cells in Graves' hyperthyroidism and ophthalmopathy.

The origin of this receptor is a young woman with Graves disease. The sample was peripheral blood mononuclear cells (PBMCs), taken at new diagnosis, from a patient treated with antithyroid drugs. This chain joins TRBV7-6 and TRBJ2-7, with D tentatively TRBD2 (6 bases). CDR3 in DNA: TGTGCCAGCAGCGCAGAGTGGGGGACTGTTGGCGAGCAGTACTTC. It is translated as CASSAEWGTVGEQYF.